This T cell receptor (beta chain) was documented in a study of T cell responses to AZD1222 COVID-19 vaccine (dated by TCRdb to 2020 to 2023). Background for the entire study: A total of about 230 trial participants underwent TCR sequencing, of whom 207 received two doses of AZD1222 and some 25 received two doses of the MenACWY control vaccine. Trial participants were enrolled by age into 18-55, 56-69 and 70-plus year subgroups, with roughly 160, 29 and 62 TCR-sequenced participants respectively.

What the research found in general, with its limitations: Because no day 14 peak-response samples were available, the repertoires could be characterized only after the peak T cell response. Only a handful of AZD1222 recipients were SARS-CoV-2 seropositive at baseline, limiting conclusions about previously exposed vaccinees. After two AZD1222 doses, both the breadth and the depth of spike-specific TCRs were significantly higher than at day 0 and than in MenACWY recipients. Participants were mostly white British, with more females than males. The authors suggested clonal diversity may have been underestimated. Vaccine-associated CD4 TCRs spanned the whole spike protein, with dominant responses in regions 160-218 and 743-854. Nearly half of unique spike-specific TCRs reportedly recognized epitopes outside regions mutated in the B.1.351 and B.1.1.7 variants. The 56-69-year group was small, and its depth increase did not reach significance, likely because of low power.

The CDR3 regions of human TCRbeta chains were analyzed by immunosequencing. As for the original processing: TCRs in the repertoires were matched against a reference library of SARS-CoV-2-specific TCRs that had been generated with the MIRA antigen-specificity platform. Breadth meant the fraction of unique TCRs that were SARS-CoV-2-associated, whereas depth meant the fraction of total T cells that were SARS-CoV-2-associated. Using the MIRA data, each spike-specific TCR was mapped to the spike region that the TCR reacts to and placed in a CD4 or CD8 class. Log10-transformed breadth and depth values were compared by one-way ANOVA with Sidak's multiple comparisons tests. The table was pulled from immuneACCESS by TCRdb, which kept in-frame rearrangements only. Such tables lose some clones; where checked, under half of the loss comes from unresolved V genes, and the rest has no known cause. That table is the source of V, J and clone size, and D and trimming were worked out from the DNA. The sample table records about 120,000 clones; roughly 87% of these occur just once. In total, the top ten clones hold approximately 2.5% of the sample.

In the paper's terms, the time point label means: about 28 days (+/-7) after the second vaccine dose. AZD1222 recipients given second doses at about 4 weeks or at about 12 weeks were pooled, since spike-specific TCR depth and breadth were not found to differ between the two schedules. Samples from vaccinated people were obtained from the UK trials COV001 and COV002, which included a single-blind randomized controlled phase 2/3 trial of AZD1222 (ChAdOx1 nCoV-19) in healthy adults. For TCRbeta chain sequencing, PBMC samples from trial participants were taken at day 0 and at day 28 after the second dose. Turning to this clone: Its recognized antigen is unknown. No clone much larger than this one lies a single base away; base qualities are absent.

The sample here was peripheral blood, taken 28 days after the second AZD1222 dose. This sequence was found in an adult who received the AZD1222 COVID-19 vaccine.

The nucleotide sequence is TGTGCCAGCAGCGGGACAGGGGATCTCGACACCGGGGAGCTGTTTTTT. Its amino acids are CASSGTGDLDTGELFF. The sequence is built from TRBV9 and TRBJ2-2; 9 junctional bases match TRBD1. The CDR3 holds 16 amino acids from the cysteine to the phenylalanine. The read is trimmed to its CDR3 DNA, 48 bases read in frame from base 1. Here V drops 3 bases and J drops 3 bases, and the junction holds 6 bases not matched to any gene. The germline V gene provides CDR1 SGDLS and CDR2 YYNGEE.